A single sample gave rise to the 18 T cell receptor beta chains below, sequenced in a study of T cell changes during pregnancy in multiple sclerosis. Sequencing was performed with immunoSEQ multiplex PCR; in TCRdb, only in-frame clones are kept and a portion is missing. The table has about 73,000 clones, approximately 92% seen once. Sequenced material: peripheral blood, taken in the third trimester of pregnancy. The origin of the receptors is a female donor in good health, enrolled as a control in a pregnancy study.

The chain couples TRBV2 to TRBJ2-5; TRBD2 agrees at 10 bases. The CDR3 spans 16 residues. CDR1 and CDR2 from the germline V gene are SNHLY and FYNNEI. The trim removed 3 bases at V and 5 bases at J, leaving 9 bases unmatched. The CDR3 reads CASSEQRGGDWETQYF. CDR3 DNA sequence: TGTGCCAGCAGTGAGCAGCGGGGGGGCGATTGGGAGACCCAGTACTTC.

This chain uses TRBV28 with TRBJ2-3, with TRBD2 matching over 9 bases. Germline loops: CDR1 MDHEN, CDR2 SYDVKM. The CDR3 covers 16 residues. Trimming cost V 5 bases and J 2 bases; bases outside gene matches: 8. The CDR3: CASSPQTSGTTDTQYF. CDR3 in DNA: TGTGCCAGCAGTCCCCAGACTAGCGGCACCACAGATACGCAGTATTTT. Full variable domain (rest looked up from reference TRBV28 and TRBJ2-3): DVKVTQSSRYLVKRTGEKVFLECVQDMDHENMFWYRQDPGLGLRLIYFSYDVKMKEKGDIPEGYSVSREKKERFSLILESASTNQTSMYLCASSPQTSGTTDTQYFGPGTRLTVL.

On this clone: One junction end disagrees with the germline gene, perhaps due to a read error. This chain connects TRBV10-3 to TRBJ2-3, with TRBD2 matching 12 bases. The CDR3 contains 17 residues. Germline V gene sequence: CDR1 ENHRY, CDR2 SYGVKD. The DNA for the CDR3 is TGTGCCACGAAACCTGGACTAGCGGGGCCCCAGGAAGATGCGCAGTATTTT. It translates to CATKPGLAGPQEDAQYF.

CDR3 DNA sequence: TGTGCCAGCAGATTAAGGAGCACCGGGGAGCTGTTTTTT. This sequence encodes CASRLRSTGELFF. The chain couples TRBV27 to TRBJ2-2; D not resolved. V was trimmed by 6 bases and J by 4 bases, leaving 9 bases between them. From germline, CDR1 is MNHEY and CDR2 SMNVEV (reference sequence). CDR3 size: 13 residues.

The chain couples TRBV5-4 to TRBJ2-1; 9 bases align to TRBD2. V gave up 0 bases and J gave up 3 bases; unmatched junction bases: 7. The CDR3 sequence is 17 residues long. Germline loops: CDR1 SGHNT, CDR2 YYREEE (reference sequence). CDR3 DNA sequence: TGTGCCAGCAGCTTGGACGGGGCGGGGGGGCGCTACAATGAGCAGTTCTTC. Amino acids: CASSLDGAGGRYNEQFF.

This chain links TRBV4-1 with TRBJ1-1, with TRBD1 as a possible D gene (5 bases). CDR1 MGHRA and CDR2 YSYEKL come from the germline V gene. V was clipped by 0 bases and J by 0 bases, with 11 bases between them. This CDR3 comprises 16 residues. The CDR3 spells CASSQDLGGMNTEAFF. CDR3 bases: TGCGCCAGCAGCCAAGATCTGGGGGGTATGAACACTGAAGCTTTCTTT.

This chain links TRBV11-3 with TRBJ2-7; D uncertain. The CDR3 runs to 15 residues. The V gene's germline CDR1 is SGHNT and CDR2 YENEEA. Trimming stripped 2 bases from V and 1 base from J, with 12 bases between. The CDR3 DNA sequence: TGTGCCAGCAGCTTACATCGTATCGGGTCCTACGAGCAGTACTTC. It translates to CASSLHRIGSYEQYF.

The chain uses TRBV5-8 and TRBJ1-6, with 7 nucleotides matching TRBD1. This CDR3 has 14 residues. Germline values: CDR1 SGHTS, CDR2 YDEGEE. V gave up 4 bases and J gave up 8 bases; unmatched junction bases: 6. The CDR3 loop is CASSGRTGYSPLHF. The CDR3 DNA follows: TGTGCCAGCAGCGGTAGGACAGGATATTCACCCCTCCACTTT.

The V and J genes are TRBV27 and TRBJ1-4; unclear D gene. CDR3 length: 14 residues. Per the germline V gene, CDR1 is MNHEY and CDR2 is SMNVEV (reference sequence). Trimming removed 8 bases from V and 0 bases from J, with 10 bases in between. CDR3 region: CASGGLTTNEKLFF. DNA for the CDR3: TGTGCCAGCGGTGGACTGACAACTAATGAAAAACTGTTTTTT.

The CDR3 protein is CAWSQGQGVGPYTF. DNA of the CDR3: TGTGCCTGGAGCCAAGGACAGGGGGTTGGTCCCTACACCTTC. The chain carries TRBV30 and TRBJ1-2, with 10 positions matching TRBD1. This CDR3 has 14 residues. The germline V gene has CDR1 GTSNPN and CDR2 SVGIG (reference sequence). J gave up 10 bases and V 3 bases, and 11 bases lay outside the gene matches.

The chain carries TRBV28 and TRBJ1-2; no firm D call. The germline V and J ends were trimmed by 5 bases and 3 bases, with 13 bases remaining between them. CDR1 MDHEN and CDR2 SYDVKM come from the germline V gene. The CDR3 covers 14 residues. The CDR3 reads CASSGGPPDYGYTF. CDR3 nucleotide sequence: TGTGCCAGCAGTGGAGGCCCCCCGGACTATGGCTACACCTTC.

This clone has a single count. The chain joins TRBV11-2 to TRBJ2-7; 7 bases fit TRBD1. The CDR3 has 16 residues. The V and J ends lost 2 bases and 0 bases, in that order; junction bases with no gene match: 7. Germline V gene data show CDR1 as SGHAT and CDR2 as FQNNGV. The CDR3 DNA follows: TGTGCCAGCAGCTTAACAACCGGGACAGACTCCTACGAGCAGTACTTC. Its protein product is CASSLTTGTDSYEQYF.

This chain joins TRBV23-1 and TRBJ2-1; 10 bases align to TRBD2. TRBV23-1 is an ORF for which the function is uncertain. The ends lost 5 bases at V and 9 bases at J; junction bases unmatched: 1. The CDR3 covers 12 residues. The CDR3 nucleotides are TGCGCCAGCAGTGTAGCGGGGGGTGAGCAGTTCTTC. Protein product: CASSVAGGEQFF.

This clone appeared a few times. CDR3 sequence (DNA): TGTGCCACCAGACAGGGGGCAGAGAGCTACACCTTC. It specifies CATRQGAESYTF. The chain links TRBV28 to TRBJ1-2, with 10 bases matching TRBD1. The CDR3 has 12 amino acids. Germline V gene data show CDR1 as MDHEN and CDR2 as SYDVKM. The ends lost 10 bases at V and 9 bases at J; junction bases unmatched: 8.

The table lists this clone with a count of one. The V and J genes are TRBV6-4 and TRBJ2-7, with 7 nucleotides matching TRBD2. Germline CDR1 and CDR2: MRHNA and SNTAGT. J gave up 4 bases and V 3 bases, and 9 bases lay outside the gene matches. The CDR3 consists of 15 residues. The CDR3 is CASSEYGGREYEQYF. The CDR3 nucleotides are TGTGCCAGCAGTGAGTACGGCGGGAGAGAGTACGAGCAGTACTTC.

This chain links TRBV30 with TRBJ2-2; D is undetermined. V was cut by 0 bases and J by 6 bases, with 8 bases left in between. Germline-derived CDR1 and CDR2 are GTSNPN and SVGIG (reference sequence). This CDR3 spans 13 amino acids. The CDR3 here is CAWSVMESGELFF. In nucleotides, the CDR3 is TGTGCCTGGAGTGTAATGGAGTCCGGGGAGCTGTTTTTT.

The V call is TRBV19, the J call TRBJ1-1, with a weak D call TRBD1 (5 bases). The V end was cut by 7 bases, the J end by 4 bases, with 16 bases between. Per the germline V gene, CDR1 is LNHDA and CDR2 is SQIVND (reference sequence). The CDR3 is 14 residues long. The CDR3 loop reads CASTNRGVGTEAFF. The CDR3 nucleotides read TGTGCCAGTACCAATCGGGGGGTGGGCACTGAAGCTTTCTTT.

This chain uses TRBV25-1 with TRBJ2-5; weak D call: TRBD2 (6 bases). CDR1 is MGHDK, CDR2 SYGVNS, per germline. V was cut by 6 bases and J by 2 bases, with 13 bases left in between. This CDR3 has 14 residues. This chain's CDR3 is CASSVADFQETQYF. The CDR3 coding sequence is TGTGCCAGCAGCGTAGCGGATTTTCAAGAGACCCAGTACTTC.